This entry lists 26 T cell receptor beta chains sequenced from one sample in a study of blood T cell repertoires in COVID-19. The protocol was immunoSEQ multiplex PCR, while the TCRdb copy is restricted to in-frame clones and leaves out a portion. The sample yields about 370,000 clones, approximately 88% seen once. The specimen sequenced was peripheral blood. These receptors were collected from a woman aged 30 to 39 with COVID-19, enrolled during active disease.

The CDR3 loop reads CASSLISSGGVGEQFF. As DNA, the CDR3 is TGTGCCAGCAGTTTAATCTCTAGCGGGGGGGTTGGTGAGCAGTTCTTC. The chain recombines TRBV27 with TRBJ2-1; 12 nucleotides align to TRBD2. From germline, CDR1 is MNHEY and CDR2 SMNVEV (reference sequence). This CDR3 has 16 amino acids. V lost 2 bases, J lost 9 bases, and 8 bases stayed unmatched.

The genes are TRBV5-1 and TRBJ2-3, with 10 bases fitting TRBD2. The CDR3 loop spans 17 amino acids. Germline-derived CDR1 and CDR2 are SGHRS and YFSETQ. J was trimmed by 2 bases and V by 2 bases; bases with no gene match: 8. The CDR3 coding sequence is TGCGCCAGCAGCTTACCCGGACTAGCGGAGTACACAGATACGCAGTATTTT. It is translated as CASSLPGLAEYTDTQYF.

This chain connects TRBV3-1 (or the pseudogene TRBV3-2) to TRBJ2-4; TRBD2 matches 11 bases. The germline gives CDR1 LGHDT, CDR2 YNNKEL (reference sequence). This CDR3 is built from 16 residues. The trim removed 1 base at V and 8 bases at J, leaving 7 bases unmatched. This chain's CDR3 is CASSQGLAGGWDIQYF. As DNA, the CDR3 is TGTGCCAGCAGCCAAGGCCTAGCGGGGGGTTGGGACATTCAGTACTTC.

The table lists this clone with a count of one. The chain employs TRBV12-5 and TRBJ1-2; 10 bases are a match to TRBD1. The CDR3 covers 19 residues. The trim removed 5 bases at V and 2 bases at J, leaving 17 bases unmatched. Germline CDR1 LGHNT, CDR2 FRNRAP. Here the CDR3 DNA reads TGTGCTAGTGGTCAACCGAGCCGGGACAGGGGAAGTACCAACTATGGCTACACCTTC. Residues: CASGQPSRDRGSTNYGYTF.

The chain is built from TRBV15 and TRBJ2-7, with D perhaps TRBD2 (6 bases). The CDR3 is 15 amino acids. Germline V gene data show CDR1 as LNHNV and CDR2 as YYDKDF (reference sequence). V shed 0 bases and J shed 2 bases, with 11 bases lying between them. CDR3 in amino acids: CATSRDRRETYEQYV. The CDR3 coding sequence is TGTGCCACCAGCAGAGATCGTCGGGAGACCTACGAGCAGTACGTC.

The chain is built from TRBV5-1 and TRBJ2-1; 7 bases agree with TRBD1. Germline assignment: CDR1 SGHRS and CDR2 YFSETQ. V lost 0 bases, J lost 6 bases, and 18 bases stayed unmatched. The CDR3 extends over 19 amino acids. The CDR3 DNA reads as TGCGCCAGCAGCTTGGTTCCGTATACTATGACAGGGATCGCCAATGAGCAGTTCTTC. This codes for CASSLVPYTMTGIANEQFF.

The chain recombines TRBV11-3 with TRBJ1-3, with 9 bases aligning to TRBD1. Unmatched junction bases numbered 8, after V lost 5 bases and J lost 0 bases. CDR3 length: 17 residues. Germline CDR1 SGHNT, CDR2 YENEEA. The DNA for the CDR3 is TGTGCCAGCAGCCCTCCCCAGGGACAGGGCTCTGGAAACACCATATATTTT. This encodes CASSPPQGQGSGNTIYF.

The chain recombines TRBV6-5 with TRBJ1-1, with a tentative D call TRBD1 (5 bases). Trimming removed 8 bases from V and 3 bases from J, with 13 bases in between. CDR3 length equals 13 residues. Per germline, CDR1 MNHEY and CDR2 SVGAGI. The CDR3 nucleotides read TGTGCCAGCGCCCACGGGGGGGACACTGAAGCTTTCTTT. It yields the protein CASAHGGDTEAFF.

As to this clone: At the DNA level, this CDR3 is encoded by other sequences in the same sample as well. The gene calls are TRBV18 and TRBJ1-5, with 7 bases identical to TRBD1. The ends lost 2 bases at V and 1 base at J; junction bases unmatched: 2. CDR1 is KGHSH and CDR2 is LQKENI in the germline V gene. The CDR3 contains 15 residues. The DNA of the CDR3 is TGTGCCAGCTCACCAGAGACAGGGAGCAATCAGCCCCAGCATTTT. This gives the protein CASSPETGSNQPQHF.

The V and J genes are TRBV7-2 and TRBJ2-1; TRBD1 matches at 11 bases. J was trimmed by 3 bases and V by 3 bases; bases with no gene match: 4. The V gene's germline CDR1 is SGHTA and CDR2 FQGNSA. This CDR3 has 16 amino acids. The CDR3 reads CASSLAGTGGYNEQFF. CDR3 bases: TGTGCCAGCAGCTTGGCCGGGACAGGGGGCTACAATGAGCAGTTCTTC.

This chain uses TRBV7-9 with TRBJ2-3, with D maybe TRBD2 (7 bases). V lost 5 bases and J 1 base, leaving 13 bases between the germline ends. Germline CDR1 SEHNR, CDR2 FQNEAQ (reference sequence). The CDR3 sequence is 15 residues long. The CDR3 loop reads CASSQRGGGTDTQYF. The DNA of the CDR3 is TGTGCCAGCAGCCAAAGGGGGGGTGGCACAGATACGCAGTATTTT.

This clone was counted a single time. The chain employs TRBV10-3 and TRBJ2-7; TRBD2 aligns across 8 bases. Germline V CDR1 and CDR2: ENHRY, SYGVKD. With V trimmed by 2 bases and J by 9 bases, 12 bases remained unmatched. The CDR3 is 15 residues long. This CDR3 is CAISEGLGRAGVQYV. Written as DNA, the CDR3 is TGTGCCATCAGTGAGGGTCTCGGGAGGGCCGGAGTGCAGTACGTC.

The CDR3 sequence: CASSSDYYNEQFF. The CDR3 coding sequence is TGTGCCAGCAGTTCCGACTACTACAATGAGCAGTTCTTC. This sequence joins TRBV12-3 or TRBV12-4 and TRBJ2-1; a possible D gene is TRBD2 (5 bases). The CDR3 runs 13 residues. Between the trimmed V and J ends, which lost 4 bases and 3 bases, there was a span of 7 bases.

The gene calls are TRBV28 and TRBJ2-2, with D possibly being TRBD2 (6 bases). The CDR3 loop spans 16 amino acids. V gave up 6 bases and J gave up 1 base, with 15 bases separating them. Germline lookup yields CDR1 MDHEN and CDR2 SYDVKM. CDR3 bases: TGTGCCAGCAGCCCCCGCGGGGCCGGGAACACCGGGGAGCTGTTTTTT. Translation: CASSPRGAGNTGELFF.

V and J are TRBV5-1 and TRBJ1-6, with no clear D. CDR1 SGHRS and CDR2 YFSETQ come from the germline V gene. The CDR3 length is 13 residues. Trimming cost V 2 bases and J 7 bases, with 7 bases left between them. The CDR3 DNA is TGCGCCAGCAGCTTAGGAGAAAATTCACCCCTCCACTTT. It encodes CASSLGENSPLHF.

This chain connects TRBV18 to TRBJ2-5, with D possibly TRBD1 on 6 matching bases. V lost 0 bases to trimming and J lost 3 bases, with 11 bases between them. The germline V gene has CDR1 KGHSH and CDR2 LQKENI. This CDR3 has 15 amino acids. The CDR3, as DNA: TGTGCCAGCTCACCACCTTCGGACAGAAAAGAGACCCAGTACTTC. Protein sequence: CASSPPSDRKETQYF.

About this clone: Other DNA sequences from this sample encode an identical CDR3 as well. The CDR3 here is CASSLRGYEQYF. CDR3 nucleotide sequence: TGCGCCAGCAGCTTGAGGGGATACGAGCAGTACTTC. The chain is built from TRBV5-1 and TRBJ2-7; D is possibly TRBD1 (5 bases). The CDR3 spans 12 residues. Per germline, CDR1 SGHRS and CDR2 YFSETQ. V lost 1 base and J 4 bases, leaving 6 bases between the germline ends. Drawing the rest from reference TRBV5-1 and TRBJ2-7, the complete variable domain is KAGVTQTPRYLIKTRGQQVTLSCSPISGHRSVSWYQQTPGQGLQFLFEYFSETQRNKGNFPGRFSGRQFSNSRSEMNVSTLELGDSALYLCASSLRGYEQYFGPGTRLTVT.

The CDR3 DNA reads as TGTGCCAGCGCGAGGGATATTGGTTCACCCCTCCACTTT. It yields the protein CASARDIGSPLHF. This chain uses TRBV7-2 with TRBJ1-6; D ambiguous. The length of the CDR3 is 13 residues. The V end lost 8 bases, the J end lost 9 bases, and 14 bases lay between the germline ends. Germline V gene sequence: CDR1 SGHTA, CDR2 FQGNSA.

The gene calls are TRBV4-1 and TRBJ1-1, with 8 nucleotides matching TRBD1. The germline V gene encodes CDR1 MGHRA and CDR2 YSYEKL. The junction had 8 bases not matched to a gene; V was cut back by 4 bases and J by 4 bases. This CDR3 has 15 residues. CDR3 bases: TGCGCCAGCAGCCCGTGGACAGGGAAGTCCACTGAAGCTTTCTTT. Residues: CASSPWTGKSTEAFF.

The CDR3 DNA sequence: TGCGCCAGCAGCTTAGAAGCGGGGGGGCTTGAGACCCAGTACTTC. Protein: CASSLEAGGLETQYF. The chain links TRBV5-1 to TRBJ2-5; 10 nucleotides line up with TRBD2. V lost 2 bases and J lost 5; bases outside the gene matches: 6. Per germline, CDR1 SGHRS and CDR2 YFSETQ. The CDR3 covers 15 residues.

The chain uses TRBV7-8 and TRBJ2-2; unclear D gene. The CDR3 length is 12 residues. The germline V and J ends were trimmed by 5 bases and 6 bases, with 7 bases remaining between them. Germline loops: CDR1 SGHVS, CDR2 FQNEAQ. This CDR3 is CASSRPAGELFF. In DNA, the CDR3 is TGTGCCAGCAGCCGTCCGGCCGGGGAGCTGTTTTTT.

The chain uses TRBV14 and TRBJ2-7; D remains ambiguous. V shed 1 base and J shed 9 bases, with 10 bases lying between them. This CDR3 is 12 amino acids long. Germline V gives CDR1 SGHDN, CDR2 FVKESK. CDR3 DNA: TGTGCCAGCAGCCAAGTGAACTCGGTGCAGTACTTC. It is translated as CASSQVNSVQYF.

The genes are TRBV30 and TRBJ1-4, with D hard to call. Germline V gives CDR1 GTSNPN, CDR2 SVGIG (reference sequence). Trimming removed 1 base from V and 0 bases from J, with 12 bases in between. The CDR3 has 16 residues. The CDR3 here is CAWSALGLATNEKLFF. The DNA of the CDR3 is TGTGCCTGGAGTGCCCTAGGTCTCGCAACTAATGAAAAACTGTTTTTT. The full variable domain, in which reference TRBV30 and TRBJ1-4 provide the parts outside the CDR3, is SQTIHQWPATLVQPVGSPLSLECTVEGTSNPNLYWYRQAAGRGLQLLFYSVGIGQISSEVPQNLSASRPQDRQFILSSKKLLLSDSGFYLCAWSALGLATNEKLFFGSGTQLSVL.

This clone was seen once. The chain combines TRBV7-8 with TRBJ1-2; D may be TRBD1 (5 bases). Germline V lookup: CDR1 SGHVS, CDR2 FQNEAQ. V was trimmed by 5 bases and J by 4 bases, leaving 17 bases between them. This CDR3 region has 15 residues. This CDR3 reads CASSEREGWVYGYTF. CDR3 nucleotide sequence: TGTGCCAGCAGCGAGAGGGAGGGGTGGGTCTATGGCTACACCTTC.

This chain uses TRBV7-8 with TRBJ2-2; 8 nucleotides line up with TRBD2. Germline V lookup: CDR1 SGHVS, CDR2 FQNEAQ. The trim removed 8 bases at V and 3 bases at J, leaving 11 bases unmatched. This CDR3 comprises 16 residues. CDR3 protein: CASAGDTSGYTGELFF. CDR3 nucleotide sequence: TGTGCCAGCGCTGGAGACACTAGCGGTTACACCGGGGAGCTGTTTTTT.

The chain's CDR3 is CASSMEGQSYNEQFF. The CDR3 bases are TGTGCCAGTAGTATGGAGGGGCAATCCTACAATGAGCAGTTCTTC. The gene calls are TRBV19 and TRBJ2-1; D perhaps matches TRBD2 (6 bases). V gave up 3 bases and J gave up 1 base, with 10 bases separating them. In germline, CDR1 is LNHDA, CDR2 SQIVND (reference sequence). The CDR3 has 15 residues.